The present T cell receptor beta chain was sequenced within a study of shared clonotypes between healthy human individuals. Study summary: Donors, aged 18 to 49, were a couple of women and a few men. Donors had three CD4 naive, three CD4 memory, two CD8 naive and one CD8 memory plate apiece. Broader study findings: Naive subsets generally exceeded memory subsets in estimated richness.

CDR1 is SEHNR, CDR2 FQNEAQ, per germline (reference sequence). This CDR3 spans 16 amino acids. The ends lost 5 bases at V and 5 bases at J; junction bases unmatched: 14. Genomic DNA belonging to each subset was distributed in equal measure over several immunoSEQ plates. Assay used: immunoSEQ multiplex PCR; TCRdb lists only in-frame clones, some missing. The sample has 1.5 million to 2.5 million clones; just under 95% are singletons. Details on this clone: Its antigen is currently unknown.

Naive CD8 cells, CD45RO-negative and positively selected for CCR7, excluded terminally differentiated effector memory CD45RA+ cells. The TCR originated in a man aged 18-30 years in good health. The chain recombines TRBV7-9 with TRBJ2-7, with TRBD2 identical over 8 bases. Sequenced material: naive CD8+ T cells sorted from blood. CDR3 in DNA: TGTGCCAGCAGCCCATACCGTGGTGCGGGAGGCGACGAGCAGTACTTC. Encoded protein: CASSPYRGAGGDEQYF.